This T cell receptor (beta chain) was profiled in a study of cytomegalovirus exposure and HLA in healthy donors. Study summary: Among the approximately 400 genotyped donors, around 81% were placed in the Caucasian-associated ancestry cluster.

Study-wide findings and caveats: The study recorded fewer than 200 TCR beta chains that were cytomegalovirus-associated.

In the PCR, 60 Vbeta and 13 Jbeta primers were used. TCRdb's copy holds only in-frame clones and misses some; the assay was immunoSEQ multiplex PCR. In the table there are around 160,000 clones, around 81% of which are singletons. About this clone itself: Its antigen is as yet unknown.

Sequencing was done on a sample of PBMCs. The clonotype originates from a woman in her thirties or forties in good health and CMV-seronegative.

The CDR3: CASSFHGDTEAFF. The CDR3 nucleotides are TGTGCCAGCAGTTTCCACGGGGACACTGAAGCTTTCTTT. The V call is TRBV28, the J call TRBJ1-1, with D hard to call. With 3 bases removed from V and 3 bases from J, the gap between germline ends came to 8 bases. The CDR3 has 13 amino acids. CDR1 MDHEN and CDR2 SYDVKM come from the germline V gene.